These 20 T cell receptor beta chains were all obtained from the same sample, sequenced in a study of T cells in Graves' hyperthyroidism and ophthalmopathy. The TCR beta CDR3 regions underwent amplification using RNA transcripts as the source. HTBI primers drove first-round RT-PCR of the TCR CDR3. One entry per CDR3 protein results from TCRdb running MiXCR on the multiplex PCR reads. The table lists about 560,000 distinct CDR3 sequences, 16% of them singletons. The sequenced sample consisted of blood. The receptor source for this set is a woman aged 18-30 years with Graves' hyperthyroidism.

This clonotype was detected ten times or more. The CDR3 region is CSARGGLAADTQYF. The CDR3 DNA reads TGCAGTGCTAGAGGGGGACTAGCGGCAGATACGCAGTATTTT. The chain employs TRBV20-1 and TRBJ2-3; TRBD2 matches at 11 bases. V dropped 1 base and J dropped 4; count of bases not matched to a gene: 1. The germline CDR1 and CDR2 sequences are DFQATT and SNEGSKA (reference sequence). The CDR3 length is 14 residues.

In this sample, this clonotype turned up a few times. This rearrangement joins TRBV25-1 to TRBJ2-1, with 13 positions matching TRBD2. CDR1 MGHDK and CDR2 SYGVNS come from the germline V gene. J was trimmed by 0 bases and V by 6 bases; bases with no gene match: 11. This CDR3 region has 19 residues. CDR3 bases: TGTGCCAGCAGGCCCTACGGGACTAGCGGGGAAAGCTCCTACAATGAGCAGTTCTTC. Translation gives CASRPYGTSGESSYNEQFF.

This clonotype was recorded at least ten times. The V and J genes are TRBV6-6 and TRBJ2-5; D remains unclear. This CDR3 is 16 amino acids long. The V gene's germline CDR1 is MNHNY and CDR2 SVGAGI (reference sequence). V was pared by 0 bases and J by 5 bases, with 16 bases between. The CDR3 nucleotides are TGTGCCAGCAGTTACTCGATAGTGGGAATCGGGGAGACCCAGTACTTC. It is translated as CASSYSIVGIGETQYF.

CDR3 nucleotides: TGTGCCAGCGGGTACTCCTATAATTCACCCCTCCACTTT. Translated: CASGYSYNSPLHF. This chain joins TRBV19 and TRBJ1-6; D is undetermined. Germline V CDR1 and CDR2: LNHDA, SQIVND (reference sequence). The CDR3 is made up of 13 amino acids. Trimming removed 9 bases at V and 0 bases at J, with 6 bases between. The complete variable domain, with remaining parts taken from reference TRBV19 and TRBJ1-6, reads DGGITQSPKYLFRKEGQNVTLSCEQNLNHDAMYWYRQDPGQGLRLIYYSQIVNDFQKGDIAEGYSVSREKKESFPLTVTSAQKNPTAFYLCASGYSYNSPLHFGNGTRLTVT.

This clonotype was seen more than once but under ten times. The chain has TRBV28 and TRBJ1-2; D is undetermined. With 7 bases removed from V and 4 bases from J, the gap between germline ends came to 10 bases. Germline V lookup: CDR1 MDHEN, CDR2 SYDVKM. CDR3 size: 12 residues. The CDR3 sequence: CASNGAFYGYTF. In nucleotides, the CDR3 is TGTGCCAGCAACGGTGCCTTCTATGGCTACACCTTC.

In this sample, this clonotype turned up many times. The J gene is TRBJ2-5, the V gene TRBV27; perhaps TRBD1 as D (6 bases). From germline, CDR1 is MNHEY and CDR2 SMNVEV (reference sequence). This CDR3 spans 13 amino acids. V dropped 6 bases and J dropped 3 bases, with 11 bases sitting between them. CDR3 coding DNA: TGTGCCAGCAGCCCAGGGGTCAAAGAGACCCAGTACTTC. Protein sequence: CASSPGVKETQYF.

This clonotype was seen repeatedly, ten times or more. The J gene is TRBJ2-7, the V gene TRBV7-3; D tentatively reads TRBD1 or TRBD2 (5 bases each). This CDR3 contains 13 residues. Trimming stripped 3 bases from V and 5 bases from J, with 11 bases between. CDR1 SGHTA and CDR2 FQGTGA come from the germline V gene. The CDR3 DNA reads as TGTGCCAGCAGCTTGGACTGGGGGAACGAGCAGTACTTC. Amino acids: CASSLDWGNEQYF.

The rearrangement links TRBV6-1 to TRBJ1-3; D is unclear. Trimming removed 5 bases from V and 1 base from J, with 9 bases in between. Germline CDR1 is MNHNS and CDR2 is SASEGT. CDR3 size: 14 residues. The CDR3 is CASSPPASGNTIYF. The CDR3 DNA is TGTGCCAGCAGTCCCCCCGCATCTGGAAACACCATATATTTT.

Ten or more counts support this clonotype. The chain has TRBV28 and TRBJ2-3; the D call may be TRBD1 or TRBD2 (5 bases each). Per the germline V gene, CDR1 is MDHEN and CDR2 is SYDVKM. The CDR3 sequence is 13 residues long. Trimming shortened V by 6 bases and J by 5 bases, and 12 bases separated the two germline ends. CDR3 protein: CASRRQGEDTQYF. The CDR3 region has the DNA TGTGCCAGCAGGCGTCAGGGAGAAGATACGCAGTATTTT.

This clonotype has only a few counts. V is TRBV30 and J is TRBJ2-1; 8 nucleotides align to TRBD1. Germline CDR1 GTSNPN, CDR2 SVGIG (reference sequence). CDR3 length: 17 residues. Trimming at V came to 0 bases and at J to 0 bases, leaving 7 bases not matched to a gene. CDR3 loop: CAWSVDRGPSSYNEQFF. In nucleotides, the CDR3 is TGTGCCTGGAGTGTAGACAGGGGCCCAAGCTCCTACAATGAGCAGTTCTTC.

This clonotype was counted at least ten times. The genes are TRBV20-1 and TRBJ2-5; 7 nucleotides align to TRBD2. Germline trimming cut 3 bases from V and 1 base from J; bases unmatched to any gene: 8. The CDR3 contains 15 residues. Per the germline V gene, CDR1 is DFQATT and CDR2 is SNEGSKA (reference sequence). CDR3 amino acids: CSASVFGGSQETQYF. CDR3 nucleotide sequence: TGCAGTGCTAGTGTGTTCGGCGGGAGCCAAGAGACCCAGTACTTC.

The chain carries TRBV20-1 and TRBJ1-2; the match to TRBD1 covers 11 bases. The CDR3 contains 15 residues. CDR1 is DFQATT, CDR2 SNEGSKA, per germline (reference sequence). The V gene end was trimmed by 5 bases and the J gene end by 4 bases; junction bases not matched to a gene: 9. CDR3 DNA: TGCAGTGCTCCCCGGGGACAGGGGGTGGTCTATGGCTACACCTTC. It is translated as CSAPRGQGVVYGYTF.

The genes are TRBV6-5 and TRBJ2-7; TRBD1 matches at 9 bases. The V segment lost 3 bases and the J segment 0 bases; nucleotides outside the gene matches: 9. The CDR3 covers 17 residues. CDR1 MNHEY and CDR2 SVGAGI come from the germline V gene. The CDR3 DNA reads TGTGCCAGCAGTTATTCTTTTGGGACAGGGTCCTCCTACGAGCAGTACTTC. This gives the protein CASSYSFGTGSSYEQYF.

Ten or more counts support this clonotype. V and J are TRBV7-9 and TRBJ2-2; a possible D gene is TRBD1 (6 bases). Trimming cost V 5 bases and J 5 bases, with 9 bases left between them. CDR3 size: 13 residues. Germline V gene lookup returns CDR1 SEHNR and CDR2 FQNEAQ (reference sequence). The CDR3 nucleotides read TGTGCCAGCAGCGCAACAGGGACCGGGGAGCTGTTTTTT. Protein product: CASSATGTGELFF. Using reference TRBV7-9 and TRBJ2-2 for the parts outside the CDR3, the full variable domain is DTGVSQNPRHKITKRGQNVTFRCDPISEHNRLYWYRQTLGQGPEFLTYFQNEAQLEKSRLLSDRFSAERPKGSFSTLEIQRTEQGDSAMYLCASSATGTGELFFGEGSRLTVL.

The chain carries TRBV6-2 or TRBV6-3 and TRBJ2-7, with D perhaps given as TRBD1 or TRBD2 (5 bases each). The V gene's germline CDR1 is MNHEY and CDR2 SVGEGT. The V gene lost 0 bases and the J gene lost 9 bases, with 18 bases spanning the gap. The CDR3 runs 15 residues. CDR3 loop: CASSYSGAETAGQYF. In DNA, the CDR3 is TGTGCCAGCAGTTACTCCGGGGCCGAAACCGCTGGGCAGTACTTC.

This clonotype was counted ten times or more. The J gene is TRBJ1-5, the V gene TRBV6-4; D is perhaps TRBD1 (5 bases). The V end lost 3 bases, the J end lost 5 bases, and 17 bases lay between the germline ends. Germline V CDR1 and CDR2: MRHNA, SNTAGT. The CDR3 extends over 16 amino acids. For the CDR3, the DNA is TGTGCCAGCAGTGATGGGGTTGAGACAGCAGATCAGCCCCAGCATTTT. The encoded protein is CASSDGVETADQPQHF.

This clonotype was seen repeatedly, ten times or more. The rearrangement uses TRBV18 and TRBJ2-7, with D possibly matching TRBD2 (5 bases). Germline-derived CDR1 and CDR2 are KGHSH and LQKENI. V shed 1 base and J shed 3 bases, with 7 bases lying between them. The CDR3 sequence is 13 residues long. CDR3 DNA sequence: TGTGCCAGCTCACCACTAGCGAACTACGAGCAGTACTTC. It encodes CASSPLANYEQYF.

This clonotype was detected ten times or more. The rearrangement uses TRBV28 and TRBJ2-1; TRBD1 aligns across 9 bases. Germline loops: CDR1 MDHEN, CDR2 SYDVKM. The CDR3 loop spans 13 amino acids. The V gene end was trimmed by 2 bases and the J gene end by 9 bases; junction bases not matched to a gene: 2. This chain's CDR3 is CASSLGTGLEQFF. CDR3 DNA sequence: TGTGCCAGCAGTTTAGGGACAGGGCTTGAGCAGTTCTTC.

This clonotype was observed at least ten times. The rearrangement uses TRBV10-2 and TRBJ1-5; TRBD1 might be the D (5 bases). Trimming removed 4 bases at V and 1 base at J, with 14 bases between. Germline CDR1 WSHSY, CDR2 SAAADI. This CDR3 comprises 16 residues. The CDR3 coding sequence is TGCGCCAGCAGTGTCTCGGCCGGGGGAAGCAATCAGCCCCAGCATTTT. As protein: CASSVSAGGSNQPQHF.

This clonotype has ten or more counts. CDR3 in amino acids: CASSLWGRGTYYGYTF. The DNA of the CDR3 is TGTGCCAGCAGCTTATGGGGTCGGGGGACATACTATGGCTACACCTTC. The J gene is TRBJ1-2, the V gene TRBV7-2; a possible D gene is TRBD1 (6 bases). There are 16 residues in the CDR3. V was trimmed by 2 bases and J by 3 bases, leaving 16 bases between them. CDR1 and CDR2 (germline): SGHTA, FQGNSA.